Presented here are 4 T cell receptor beta chains from one specimen sequenced in a study of vaccination and CD4 T cells after COVID-19. The antigens of these receptors remain unknown. Treatment indicated: approximately 9-day PBMC culture with coronavirus spike peptide pools or control peptides (ViraFEST assay). Cultured CD4+ T cells had their DNA profiled by the Oncomine TCR Beta short-read assay. MiXCR, applied by TCRdb to the PCR reads, yields one record per CDR3 protein. The table shows roughly 15,000 distinct CDR3 sequences, with about 28% occurring only once. Sequencing was done on a sample of cultured CD4+ T cells from blood. The receptors were sampled from a human donor with COVID-19.

This clonotype was observed a handful of times. The chain links TRBV20-1 to TRBJ2-2; D unresolved. The CDR3 runs 13 residues. In germline, CDR1 is DFQATT, CDR2 SNEGSKA (reference sequence). Trimming stripped 5 bases from V and 1 base from J, with 8 bases between. CDR3 protein: CSAWLVNTGELFF. The CDR3 nucleotides read TGCAGTGCTTGGCTGGTGAACACCGGGGAGCTGTTTTTT.

The chain combines TRBV25-1 with TRBJ2-7, with unresolved D. The V gene lost 5 bases and the J gene lost 4 bases, with 21 bases spanning the gap. The CDR3 is 16 amino acids. Per germline, CDR1 MGHDK and CDR2 SYGVNS. The CDR3 loop reads CASSRNSAIVGYEQYF. CDR3 sequence (DNA): TGTGCCAGCAGTCGAAACTCCGCGATCGTTGGGTACGAGCAGTACTTC.

This clonotype has only a few counts. This chain connects TRBV7-6 to TRBJ2-2, with 8 bases aligning to TRBD1. The CDR3 is 16 amino acids. Trimming took 1 base from V and 6 from J; bases not matched to a gene: 7. Germline CDR1 SGHVS, CDR2 FNYEAQ. CDR3 nucleotide sequence: TGTGCCAGCAGCTTAGGGACAGGGTATTCGTCCGGGGAGCTGTTTTTT. It specifies CASSLGTGYSSGELFF.

This chain links TRBV11-3 with TRBJ2-3; the D is unclear. The CDR3 loop spans 19 amino acids. Between the trimmed V and J ends, which lost 6 bases and 0 bases, there was a span of 25 bases. From germline, CDR1 is SGHNT and CDR2 YENEEA. The CDR3 DNA follows: TGTGCCAGCAGGGGCCGTGACCATTGTTTCCTAATTAGCACAGATACGCAGTATTTT. Encoded protein: CASRGRDHCFLISTDTQYF.